This TCR beta chain was sequenced during a study of memory CD4+ T cells and cytomegalovirus serostatus. Study findings and constraints: The CMV-associated TCR signature appears largely within the CD4+ memory repertoire.

This table comes from immunoSEQ multiplex PCR, and its TCRdb copy is limited to in-frame clones, with some not included. Among about 52,000 clones listed, around 82% were seen once. This CDR3 has 15 residues. Germline loops: CDR1 LNHDA, CDR2 SQIVND (reference sequence). Trimming removed 7 bases from V and 3 bases from J, with 16 bases in between. The sort gate was single viable CD3+CD4+CD8-CD45RO+ cells for memory CD4+ T cells. This clone has a single count. As yet, its antigen is unknown. Sequencing input: memory CD4+ T cells from blood. V and J are TRBV19 and TRBJ1-5; weak D call: TRBD1 (6 bases). The source is an adult in good health and CMV-seropositive. DNA for the CDR3: TGTGCCAGTAAGACAGGATCCATTTCCAATCAGCCCCAGCATTTT. Translated, it gives CASKTGSISNQPQHF.